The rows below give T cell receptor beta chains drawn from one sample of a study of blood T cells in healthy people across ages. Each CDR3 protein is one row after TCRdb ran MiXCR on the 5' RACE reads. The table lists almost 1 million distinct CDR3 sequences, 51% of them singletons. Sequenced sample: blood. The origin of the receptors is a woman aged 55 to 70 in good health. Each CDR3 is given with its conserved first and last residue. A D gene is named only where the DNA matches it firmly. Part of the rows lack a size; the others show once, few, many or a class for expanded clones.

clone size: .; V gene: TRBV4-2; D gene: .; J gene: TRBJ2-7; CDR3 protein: CASSQGWAGYEQYF; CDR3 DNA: TGTGCCAGCAGCCAAGGATGGGCGGGCTACGAGCAGTACTTC
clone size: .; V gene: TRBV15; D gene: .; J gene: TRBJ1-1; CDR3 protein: CATSRVGSAEAFF; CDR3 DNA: TGTGCCACCAGCAGAGTGGGTAGTGCTGAAGCTTTCTTT
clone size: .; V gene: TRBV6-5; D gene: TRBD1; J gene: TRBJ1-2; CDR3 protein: CASSKGQGGYGYTF; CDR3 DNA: TGTGCCAGCAGTAAGGGACAGGGTGGCTATGGCTACACCTTC
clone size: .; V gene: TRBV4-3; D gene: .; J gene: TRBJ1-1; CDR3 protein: CASSQDMGIMNTEAFF; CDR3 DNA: TGCGCCAGCAGCCAAGATATGGGCATAATGAACACTGAAGCTTTCTTT
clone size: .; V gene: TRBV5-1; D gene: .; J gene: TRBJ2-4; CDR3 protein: CASSLAGTVNIQYF; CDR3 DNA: TGCGCCAGCAGCTTGGCCGGGACGGTAAACATTCAGTACTTC
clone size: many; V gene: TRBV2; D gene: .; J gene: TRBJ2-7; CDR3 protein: CASRQGSVEQYF; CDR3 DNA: TGTGCCAGCAGGCAGGGTTCGGTCGAGCAGTACTTC
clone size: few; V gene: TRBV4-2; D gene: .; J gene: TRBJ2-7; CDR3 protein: CASSQDRRAFSYEQYF; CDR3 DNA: TGTGCCAGCAGCCAAGATCGACGGGCCTTCTCCTACGAGCAGTACTTC
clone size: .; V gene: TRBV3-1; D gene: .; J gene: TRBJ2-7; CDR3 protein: CASGGSMGYEQYF; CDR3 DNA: TGTGCCAGCGGCGGAAGTATGGGCTACGAGCAGTACTTC
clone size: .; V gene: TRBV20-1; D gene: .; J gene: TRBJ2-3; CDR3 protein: CSADRADTQYF; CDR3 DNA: TGCAGTGCTGATAGGGCAGATACGCAGTATTTT
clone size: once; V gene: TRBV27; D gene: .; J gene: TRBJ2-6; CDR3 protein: CASSFYGEANVLTF; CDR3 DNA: TGTGCCAGCAGTTTTTACGGGGAGGCCAACGTCCTGACTTTC
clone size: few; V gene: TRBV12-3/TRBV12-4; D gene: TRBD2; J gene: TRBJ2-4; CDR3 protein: CASRLAGGPSGEQYF; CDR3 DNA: TGTGCCAGCAGACTAGCGGGAGGGCCCTCGGGGGAGCAGTACTTC
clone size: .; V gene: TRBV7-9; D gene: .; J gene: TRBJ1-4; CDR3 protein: CASSGASEKLFF; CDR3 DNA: TGTGCCAGCAGCGGGGCGAGTGAAAAACTGTTTTTT
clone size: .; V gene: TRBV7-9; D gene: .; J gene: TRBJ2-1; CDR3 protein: CASSAGHSYNEQFF; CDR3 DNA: TGTGCCAGCAGCGCGGGACATTCGTACAATGAGCAGTTCTTC
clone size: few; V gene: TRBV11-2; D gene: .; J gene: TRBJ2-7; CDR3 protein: CASSLSWAAYEQYF; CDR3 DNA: TGTGCCAGCAGCTTATCGTGGGCCGCCTACGAGCAGTACTTC
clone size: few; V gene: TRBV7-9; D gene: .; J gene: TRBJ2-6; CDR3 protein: CASSQVFSGANVLTF; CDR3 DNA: TGTGCCAGCAGCCAGGTGTTCTCTGGGGCCAACGTCCTGACTTTC
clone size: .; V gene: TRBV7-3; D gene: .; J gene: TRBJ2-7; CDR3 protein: CASSATSVVGGEQYF; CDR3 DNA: TGTGCCAGCAGCGCAACCTCTGTAGTGGGGGGCGAGCAGTACTTC
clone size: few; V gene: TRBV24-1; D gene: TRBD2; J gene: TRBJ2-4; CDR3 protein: CATSLGTSGIREQYF; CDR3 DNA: TGTGCCACCAGCCTCGGGACTAGCGGGATTCGAGAGCAGTACTTC
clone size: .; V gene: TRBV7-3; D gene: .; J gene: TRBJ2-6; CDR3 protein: CASSFPVAGANVLTF; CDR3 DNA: TGTGCCAGCAGCTTCCCAGTCGCGGGGGCCAACGTCCTGACTTTC
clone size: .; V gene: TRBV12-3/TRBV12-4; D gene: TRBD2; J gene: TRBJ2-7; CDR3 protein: CASSWGSGPFNEQYF; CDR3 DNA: TGTGCCAGCAGTTGGGGTAGCGGGCCCTTCAATGAGCAGTACTTC
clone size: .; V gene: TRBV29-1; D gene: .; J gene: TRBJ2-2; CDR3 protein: CSVEIVNTGELFF; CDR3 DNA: TGCAGCGTTGAAATTGTGAACACCGGGGAGCTGTTTTTT
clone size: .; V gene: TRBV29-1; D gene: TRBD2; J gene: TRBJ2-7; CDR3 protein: CSVEDRAGGRTYNEQYF; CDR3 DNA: TGCAGCGTTGAAGATCGAGCGGGAGGTCGTACCTACAATGAGCAGTACTTC
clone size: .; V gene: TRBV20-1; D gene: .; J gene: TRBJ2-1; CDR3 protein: CSASHVRGSDNNEQFF; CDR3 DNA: TGCAGTGCTAGCCATGTGCGAGGAAGCGATAACAATGAGCAGTTCTTC
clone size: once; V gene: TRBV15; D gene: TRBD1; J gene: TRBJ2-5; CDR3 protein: CATSRGQARTQYF; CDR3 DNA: TGTGCCACCAGCCGGGGACAGGCTCGGACCCAGTACTTC
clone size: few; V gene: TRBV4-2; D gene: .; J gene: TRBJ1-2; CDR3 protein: CASSQDRVGYTF; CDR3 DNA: TGTGCCAGCAGCCAAGATAGGGTTGGCTACACCTTC
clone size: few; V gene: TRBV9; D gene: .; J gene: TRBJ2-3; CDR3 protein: CASGVTGSGPGGTQYF; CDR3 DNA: TGTGCCAGCGGAGTCACAGGGAGCGGCCCTGGGGGTACGCAGTATTTT
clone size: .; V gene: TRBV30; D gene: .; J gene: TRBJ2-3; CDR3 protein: CAWNRGLTDTRYF; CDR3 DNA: TGTGCCTGGAACCGGGGCCTCACAGATACGCGGTATTTT
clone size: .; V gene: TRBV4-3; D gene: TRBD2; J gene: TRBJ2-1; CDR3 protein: CASSQDLSGRAKFVVF; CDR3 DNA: TGCGCCAGCAGCCAAGATTTGAGCGGGAGGGCCAAGTTTGTGGTCTTC
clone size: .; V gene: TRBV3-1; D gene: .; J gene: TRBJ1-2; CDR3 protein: CASRAQGGYGYTF; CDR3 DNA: TGTGCCAGCAGGGCCCAGGGAGGCTATGGCTACACCTTC
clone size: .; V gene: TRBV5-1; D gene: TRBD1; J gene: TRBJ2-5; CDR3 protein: CASSLLQGSRETQYF; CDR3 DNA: TGCGCCAGCAGCTTACTACAGGGGTCCAGGGAGACCCAGTACTTC
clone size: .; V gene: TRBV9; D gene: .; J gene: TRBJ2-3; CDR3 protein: CASSRQSTRDTQYF; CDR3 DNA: TGTGCCAGCAGTCGCCAATCAACGAGAGATACGCAGTATTTT
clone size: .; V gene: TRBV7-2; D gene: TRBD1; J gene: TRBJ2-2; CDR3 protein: CASSLRGGRNTGELFF; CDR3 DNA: TGTGCCAGCAGCTTAAGAGGGGGCCGGAACACCGGGGAGCTGTTTTTT
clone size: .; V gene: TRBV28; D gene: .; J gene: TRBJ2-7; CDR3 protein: CASSDPTGFEQYF; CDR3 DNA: TGTGCCAGCAGCGATCCCACAGGGTTCGAGCAGTACTTC
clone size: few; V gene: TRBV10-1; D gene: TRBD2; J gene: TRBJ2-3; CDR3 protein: CASSEQAGGTDTQYF; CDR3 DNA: TGCGCCAGCAGTGAGCAAGCGGGAGGCACAGATACGCAGTATTTT
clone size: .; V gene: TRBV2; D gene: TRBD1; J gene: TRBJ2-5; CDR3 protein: CASSSPGGRETQYF; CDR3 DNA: TGTGCCAGCAGTTCCCCAGGGGGCCGAGAGACCCAGTACTTC
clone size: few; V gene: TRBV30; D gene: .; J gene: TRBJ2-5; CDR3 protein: CAWSVPGRRETQYF; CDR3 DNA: TGTGCCTGGAGTGTACCGGGGCGCAGGGAGACCCAGTACTTC
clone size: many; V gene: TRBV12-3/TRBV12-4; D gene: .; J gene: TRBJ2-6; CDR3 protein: CASHTYRAGANVLTF; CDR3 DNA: TGTGCCAGCCATACCTACAGGGCTGGGGCCAACGTCCTGACTTTC
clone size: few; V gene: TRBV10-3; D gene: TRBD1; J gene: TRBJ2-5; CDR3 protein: CATRQGPKQETQYF; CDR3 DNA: TGTGCCACCCGACAGGGGCCAAAACAAGAGACCCAGTACTTC
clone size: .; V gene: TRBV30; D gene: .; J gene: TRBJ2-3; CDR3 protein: CAWSSLWEDTQYF; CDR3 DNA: TGTGCCTGGAGCTCCTTGTGGGAGGATACGCAGTATTTT
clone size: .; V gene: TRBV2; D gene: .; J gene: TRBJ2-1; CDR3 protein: CASSDAGPSSYNEQFF; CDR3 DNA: TGTGCCAGCAGTGATGCCGGGCCCAGCTCCTACAATGAGCAGTTCTTC
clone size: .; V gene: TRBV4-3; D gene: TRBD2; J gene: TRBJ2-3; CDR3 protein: CASSPIMTSGRADTQYF; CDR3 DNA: TGCGCCAGCAGCCCCATAATGACTAGCGGGAGGGCAGATACGCAGTATTTT
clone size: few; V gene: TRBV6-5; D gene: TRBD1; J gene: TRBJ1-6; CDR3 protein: CASSRDRNNSPLHF; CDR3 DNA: TGTGCCAGCAGCCGGGACAGGAATAATTCACCCCTCCACTTT
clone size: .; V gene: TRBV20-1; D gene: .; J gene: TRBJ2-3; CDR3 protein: CSARAASGSLTDTQYF; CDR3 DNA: TGCAGTGCTAGAGCAGCCTCGGGGAGTCTGACAGATACGCAGTATTTT
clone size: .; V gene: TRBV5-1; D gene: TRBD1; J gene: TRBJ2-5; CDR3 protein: CASSPHGTEGKTQYF; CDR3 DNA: TGCGCCAGCAGCCCTCACGGGACAGAGGGGAAGACCCAGTACTTC